This TCR beta chain was documented in a study of OX40 agonist ivuxolimab in advanced cancers. Study-wide results and limits: CD8+ T cells (on average) carried more expanded clones than CD4+ T cells. Also showing low normalized T-cell clonal expansion were some of the nonresponders. Researchers did not establish what antigens the expanded peripheral T cells target.

Worth noting for this clone: Its antigen remains unknown.

The CDR3 has 15 residues. V lost 3 bases to trimming and J lost 11 bases; unmatched junction nucleotides: 11. CDR1 and CDR2 from the germline V gene are SGDLS and YYNGEE. The assay was immunoSEQ multiplex PCR, and TCRdb's table has in-frame clones only and misses some. Of roughly 60,000 clones in the sample, approximately 81% were seen once. The investigators sampled blood at baseline, at cycle 4 day 1, and at cycle 7 day 1. This clonotype was sampled from an adult with an advanced solid tumor such as melanoma, head and neck, liver or kidney cancer. Sequencing used CD4+ or CD8+ T cells sorted from blood, obtained in a trial of the OX40 agonist ivuxolimab. The chain carries TRBV9 and TRBJ1-6; 7 bases are a match to TRBD1. CDR3 region: CASSGTGQMVTPLHF. CDR3 bases: TGTGCCAGCAGCGGTACGGGACAGATGGTGACACCCCTCCACTTT.